The table lists the clone carrying this T cell receptor (beta chain) with a few counts. The data originate from a study of blood T cells in healthy people across ages. Sample-barcoded 5' priming and a J-beta primer mix drove a second PCR of about 7 to 12 cycles. TCRdb reprocessed the 5' RACE reads via MiXCR and lists one record per CDR3 protein. The sample lists some 760,000 distinct CDR3 sequences; 25% were seen once. CDR1 is SQVTM and CDR2 is ANQGSEA in the germline V gene. This CDR3 has 16 residues. These same records also appear under a second study, on T cells of mothers and their children.

The V call is TRBV29-1, the J call TRBJ2-5; D is unresolved. The end of the DNA aligns better with TRBJ2-7, so the J call may be wrong. The sequenced material came from blood. This clonotype was sampled from a boy younger than 18 in good health. Here the CDR3 DNA reads TGCAGCGTTGCCTCCTTCAGTGATTTCAGCTCCTACGAGCAGTACTTC. Its translation: CSVASFSDFSSYEQYF.